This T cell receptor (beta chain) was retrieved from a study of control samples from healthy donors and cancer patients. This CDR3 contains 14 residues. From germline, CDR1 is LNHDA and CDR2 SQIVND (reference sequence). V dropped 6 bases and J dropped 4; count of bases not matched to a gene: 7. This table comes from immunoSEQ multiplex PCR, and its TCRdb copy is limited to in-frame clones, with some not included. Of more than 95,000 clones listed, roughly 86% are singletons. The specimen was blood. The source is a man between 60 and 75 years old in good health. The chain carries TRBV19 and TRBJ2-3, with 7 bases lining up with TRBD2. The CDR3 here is CASRARGESDTQYF. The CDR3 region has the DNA TGTGCCAGTAGGGCACGGGGGGAGTCAGATACGCAGTATTTT.